The rows below give T cell receptor beta chains drawn from one sample of a study of T cells after yellow fever vaccination. MiXCR, applied by TCRdb to the 5' RACE reads, yields one record per CDR3 protein. The sample carries 300,000 to 350,000 distinct CDR3 sequences, approximately 3.9% recorded once. The material sequenced was PBMCs, taken 5 days after the yellow fever booster vaccination. The receptor set was obtained from a man aged 18 to 29 who received the YFV17D yellow fever vaccine. The CDR3 runs from the conserved cysteine through the conserved F or W. A D gene is named only where the DNA matches it firmly. Size tells how often a clone was seen (once, few, many) or the class of an expanded clone, and some rows leave it out.

J gene | D gene | clone size | V gene | CDR3 DNA | CDR3 protein
TRBJ2-1 | TRBD2 | - | TRBV7-2 | TGTGCCAGCAGCTATCCGACTAGCGGGGGTGTCTACAATGAGCAGTTCTTC | CASSYPTSGGVYNEQFF
TRBJ2-5 | - | - | TRBV10-3 | TGTGCCATCAGTGATTCTAGATCGATGGAGACCCAGTACTTC | CAISDSRSMETQYF
TRBJ1-1 | - | many | TRBV3-1 | TGTGCCAGCAGCCAAGATAAGGGATGGACTGAAGCTTTCTTT | CASSQDKGWTEAFF
TRBJ2-5 | TRBD2 | many | TRBV28 | TGTGCCAGCAGATCCAAAGCCGGGACTAGCGGCCAAGAGACCCAGTACTTC | CASRSKAGTSGQETQYF
TRBJ2-2 | - | many | TRBV5-1 | TGCGCCAGCAGCCCCGGGGCCGATTGGGTCAACACCGGGGAGCTGTTTTTT | CASSPGADWVNTGELFF
TRBJ2-2 | TRBD1 | many | TRBV19 | TGTGCCAGTAGTATAGAGGACAGGGTAAACGGGGAGCTGTTTTTT | CASSIEDRVNGELFF
TRBJ1-5 | TRBD1 | - | TRBV19 | TGTGCCAGTAGTAGACAGGGACCGGTGCCCCAGCATTTT | CASSRQGPVPQHF
TRBJ1-1 | - | few | TRBV5-1 | TGCGCCAGCATGACTACCGGAGGGTTGGGCTCTGAAGCTTTCTTT | CASMTTGGLGSEAFF
TRBJ2-3 | TRBD2 | many | TRBV15 | TGTGCCACCAGCGGTCGACTAGCGGGGGCCGCAGATACGCAGTATTTT | CATSGRLAGAADTQYF
TRBJ2-7 | - | many | TRBV2 | TGTGCCAGCAGTCGACAGGAGTCTCACGAGCAGTACTTC | CASSRQESHEQYF
TRBJ1-5 | - | - | TRBV4-1 | TGCGCCAGCAGCCAAGGCCCGAGTAGCAATCAGCCCCAGCATTTT | CASSQGPSSNQPQHF
TRBJ2-7 | TRBD1 | many | TRBV7-2 | TGTGCCAGCAGCTTAGGGGGACAGGGGGCCTACGAGCAGTACTTC | CASSLGGQGAYEQYF
TRBJ1-1 | TRBD1 | - | TRBV20-1 | TGCAGTGCTAGGCGGACAGGGGTAACTGAAGCTTTCTTT | CSARRTGVTEAFF
TRBJ1-1 | - | many | TRBV11-2 | TGTGCCAGCAGCTTAGAAAGGCTCAACACTGAAGCTTTCTTT | CASSLERLNTEAFF
TRBJ1-1 | - | few | TRBV12-3/TRBV12-4 | TGTGCCAGCACCGAAAGTTGGTCCCTGGGGACTTTCTTT | CASTESWSLGTFF
TRBJ2-5 | TRBD1 | few | TRBV7-9 | TGTGCCAGCAGCTGGGGACAGGAGTACCAAGAGACCCAGTACTTC | CASSWGQEYQETQYF
TRBJ1-5 | - | few | TRBV19 | TGTGCCAGTAGTATAATGGACAATCAGCCCCAGCATTTT | CASSIMDNQPQHF
TRBJ2-7 | TRBD1 | once | TRBV10-1 | TGCGCCAGCAGTGAGAGGGGGCCCTACGAGCAGTACTTC | CASSERGPYEQYF
TRBJ2-3 | TRBD2 | - | TRBV15 | TGTGCCACCAGCAGAGTCTTAGCGGGGGCTACAGATACGCAGTATTTT | CATSRVLAGATDTQYF
TRBJ2-1 | - | many | TRBV4-1 | TGCGCCAGCAGCCAAGATCTTTTGGGTAATGAGCAGTTCTTC | CASSQDLLGNEQFF
TRBJ2-7 | - | few | TRBV18 | TGTGCCAGCTCACCTACTGGGAACTCCTACGAGCAGTACTTC | CASSPTGNSYEQYF
TRBJ2-5 | - | many | TRBV5-4 | TGTGCCAGCAGCTCTCCTATGAAGGGGTCGGAGACCCAGTACTTC | CASSSPMKGSETQYF